A selection of T cell receptor beta chains follows, all from one sample in a study of response to subunit inactivated influenza vaccine. TCRdb analysed the RT-PCR reads with MiXCR anew, one entry per CDR3 protein. The top ten clones hold about 7.8% of a sample with approximately 250,000 distinct CDR3 sequences, over 9% of them seen once. This sample comprised non-naive T cells sorted from PBMCs, obtained around 14 days before vaccination. These receptors were collected from a man aged 50-60 years who received an inactivated influenza vaccine. Both conserved end residues are part of each CDR3. A D gene is named only where the DNA matches it firmly. Clone size is given for some rows only: seen once, a few or many times, or a class if the clone is expanded.

-	TRBV9	many	TRBJ1-1	TGTGCCAGCAGCGTAGTTCCGGGATCTGAAGCTTTCTTT	CASSVVPGSEAFF
TRBD2	TRBV20-1	many	TRBJ2-1	TGCAGTGCTGCAGGATTACTAGCGCTAGGCAATGAGCAGTTCTTC	CSAAGLLALGNEQFF
TRBD2	TRBV27	-	TRBJ2-1	TGTGCCAGCAGTTTATATAGCGGGAGGGCCGGGGGTGAGCAGTTCTTC	CASSLYSGRAGGEQFF
-	TRBV2	-	TRBJ2-5	TGTGCCAGCAGTGTCGGTTTAGAGACCCAGTACTTC	CASSVGLETQYF
-	TRBV10-3	few	TRBJ2-5	TGTGCCATCAGTGAAGATGGTGCGGGGAAGAGAACCCAGTACTTC	CAISEDGAGKRTQYF
-	TRBV7-2	-	TRBJ1-5	TGTGCCAGCAGCTTAGGAGGGTCGGGGCAGCCCCAGCATTTT	CASSLGGSGQPQHF
-	TRBV5-1	-	TRBJ2-3	TGCGCCAGCAGCTTGTTAGGGTATAGCCCAGATACGCAGTATTTT	CASSLLGYSPDTQYF
TRBD1	TRBV29-1	few	TRBJ1-2	TGCAGCGTTGGGGACAGTCGGTACTATGGCTACACCTTC	CSVGDSRYYGYTF
-	TRBV28	many	TRBJ2-2	TGTGCCAGCAGTTTAGAAAGGAGCTTTGGGAACACCGGGGAGCTGTTTTTT	CASSLERSFGNTGELFF
-	TRBV6-2/TRBV6-3	-	TRBJ2-1	TGTGCCAGCAGGGGCGGGAACTACAATGAGCAGTTCTTC	CASRGGNYNEQFF
TRBD2	TRBV7-2	-	TRBJ2-5	TGTGCCAGCAGCAAGGGGCTAGCGGACCAGTACTTC	CASSKGLADQYF
-	TRBV27	few	TRBJ1-1	TGTGCCAGCAGTTTGGGACGAGGGAACACTGAAGCTTTCTTT	CASSLGRGNTEAFF
-	TRBV12-3/TRBV12-4	-	TRBJ1-1	TGTGCCAGCACAGGGAGGAGGGGGAACACTGAAGCTTTCTTT	CASTGRRGNTEAFF
-	TRBV12-3/TRBV12-4	-	TRBJ2-1	TGTGCCAGCAGGGGAGGCCGGGGTGAGCAGTTCTTC	CASRGGRGEQFF
TRBD2	TRBV28	few	TRBJ2-3	TGTGCCAGCAGAACTAGCGGGAGTTGGGATACGCAGTATTTT	CASRTSGSWDTQYF
-	TRBV11-1	many	TRBJ2-2	TGTGCCAGCAGCTTCGGCCTAACCGGGGAGCTGTTTTTT	CASSFGLTGELFF
-	TRBV11-2	-	TRBJ2-6	TGTGCCAGCAGGGGCGCAATGGGGTACCCCTCTGGGGCCAACGTCCTGACTTTC	CASRGAMGYPSGANVLTF
-	TRBV5-4	-	TRBJ2-1	TGTGCCAGCAGCTTGGGTAGTTGGGGACGGACGAGCTACAATGAGCAGTTCTTC	CASSLGSWGRTSYNEQFF
TRBD1	TRBV6-5	few	TRBJ2-7	TGTGCCAGCAGTTACCCGAGGGGACAGGGCTACTCCTCCTACGAGCAGTACTTC	CASSYPRGQGYSSYEQYF
-	TRBV29-1	-	TRBJ2-7	TGCAGCGTGGCGGGACTCCTCCGAAACGAGCAGTACTTC	CSVAGLLRNEQYF
-	TRBV19	few	TRBJ2-5	TGTGCCAGTAGTATCGGGACACACCAAGAGACCCAGTACTTC	CASSIGTHQETQYF
TRBD1	TRBV4-2	-	TRBJ1-3	TGTGCCAGCAGCCAAGGACAGGGAGGGGGAAACACCATATATTTT	CASSQGQGGGNTIYF
-	TRBV6-5	many	TRBJ1-1	TGTGCCAGCAGTTACCGGGGGCTCGCTGAAGCTTTCTTT	CASSYRGLAEAFF
-	TRBV7-2	few	TRBJ2-5	TGTGCCAGCAGCTTCTTGGGAACTCGAGAGACCCAGTACTTC	CASSFLGTRETQYF
-	TRBV12-3/TRBV12-4	few	TRBJ1-1	TGTGCCAGCAGTCCAGGGATTGAAGCTTTCTTT	CASSPGIEAFF
TRBD2	TRBV4-1	many	TRBJ2-1	TGCGCCAGCAGCCAGCTCCCCGGGACTAGCGGATACAATGAGCAGTTCTTC	CASSQLPGTSGYNEQFF
TRBD1	TRBV2	few	TRBJ2-2	TGTGCCAGCACCAGACAGGGGGCTGCAGCCGGGGAGCTGTTTTTT	CASTRQGAAAGELFF
-	TRBV7-2	-	TRBJ2-1	TGTGCCAGCAGCTCAGGGCTAGCAGCCTACAATGAGCAGTTCTTC	CASSSGLAAYNEQFF
TRBD2	TRBV7-2	many	TRBJ2-7	TGTGCCAGCAGCCCCAGCGGGGATTACGAGCAGTACTTC	CASSPSGDYEQYF
-	TRBV27	-	TRBJ2-7	TGTGCCAGCAGTTTTCTGCCCAGGTTGGGTTACGAGCAGTACTTC	CASSFLPRLGYEQYF
TRBD2	TRBV5-1	many	TRBJ2-2	TGCGCCAGCAGACCAGCGGGGGGAACGAACACCGGGGAGCTGTTTTTT	CASRPAGGTNTGELFF
-	TRBV30	-	TRBJ2-5	TGTGCCTGGAGCCCGTCATACCAAGAGACCCAGTACTTC	CAWSPSYQETQYF
-	TRBV7-2	-	TRBJ1-2	TGTGCCAGCAGCTCACACCCGGACAGCTATGGCTACACCTTC	CASSSHPDSYGYTF
-	TRBV9	few	TRBJ1-5	TGTGCCAGCAGCGACGCCGGACAAAATCAGCCCCAGCATTTT	CASSDAGQNQPQHF
-	TRBV12-3/TRBV12-4	many	TRBJ1-6	TGTGCCAGCAGTTTCAGAGGGTGGAATTCACCCCTCCACTTT	CASSFRGWNSPLHF
TRBD2	TRBV20-1	-	TRBJ2-1	TGCAGTGCTTTCGAACTAGCGGGAGTTTGGTACAATGAGCAGTTCTTC	CSAFELAGVWYNEQFF
TRBD2	TRBV20-1	few	TRBJ2-3	TGCTGTGCTAGAGGAAGCGGGGTAGCAGGCGCAGATACGCAGTATTTT	CCARGSGVAGADTQYF
-	TRBV7-9	-	TRBJ2-2	TGTGCCAGCAGCTTCGGGGGGCAGGGCACCGGGGAGCTGTTTTTT	CASSFGGQGTGELFF
-	TRBV7-2	few	TRBJ2-7	TGTGCCAGCAGCTTTGGACAGTTAGGGACCTACGAGCAGTACTTC	CASSFGQLGTYEQYF
-	TRBV12-3/TRBV12-4	many	TRBJ1-5	TGTGCCAGCAGTTTAGCCGCCCGGCAGCAGCCCCAGCATTTT	CASSLAARQQPQHF
TRBD1	TRBV25-1	-	TRBJ2-5	TGTGCCAGCAGTGCAGCGGGACAGGGGGCAGAGACCCAGTACTTC	CASSAAGQGAETQYF
TRBD2	TRBV20-1	-	TRBJ2-4	TGCAGTGCTAGTGCGCTAGCGGACCAAAACATTCAGTACTTC	CSASALADQNIQYF
TRBD2	TRBV9	-	TRBJ2-4	TGTGCCAGCAGCGTAGTTAGCGGGAGCTGGTTGGACAAAAACATTCAGTACTTC	CASSVVSGSWLDKNIQYF
-	TRBV29-1	few	TRBJ1-5	TGCAGCGCCGGGACTTTTAATCAGCCCCAGCATTTT	CSAGTFNQPQHF
TRBD2	TRBV27	few	TRBJ2-1	TGTGCCAGCAGTCCACTGAGGACAAGCGGGACTAGCGGGAGAAAAGTTGAGCAGTTCTTC	CASSPLRTSGTSGRKVEQFF
TRBD2	TRBV7-6	few	TRBJ2-5	TGTGCCAGCAGCCCCGGGAGGACTAGCGTGGAGACCCAGTACTTC	CASSPGRTSVETQYF
TRBD1	TRBV27	few	TRBJ2-3	TGTGCCAGCAGTTTGGGCCTCGGGACAGCGGTCACAGATACGCAGTATTTT	CASSLGLGTAVTDTQYF
-	TRBV7-2	few	TRBJ2-2	TGTGCCAGCAGCCGGACTTCAGATCCCGGGGAGCTGTTTTTT	CASSRTSDPGELFF